This T cell receptor (beta chain) was obtained from a study of T cell responses to AZD1222 COVID-19 vaccine. Across the study: Some second doses came at about 4 weeks and others at about 12 weeks; these were pooled.

Broader study findings: Donors were mostly white British, more females; clonal diversity possibly underestimated. Rises in breadth and depth of Spike-specific TCRs came after two AZD1222 doses.

Germline V gene lookup returns CDR1 MNHEY and CDR2 SMNVEV (reference sequence). The CDR3 totals 14 residues. The J segment lost 8 bases and the V segment lost 2 bases, leaving 5 bases of the junction unmatched. This table comes from immunoSEQ multiplex PCR, and its TCRdb copy is limited to in-frame clones, with some not included. The table lists roughly 100,000 clones, less than 95% of them singletons. This clone was observed a few times. Its antigen is not known. This TCR was recovered from an adult in good health. The chain combines TRBV27 with TRBJ1-2; 10 bases line up with TRBD1. Sequenced here: peripheral blood, sampled on day 0 of AZD1222 vaccination. For the CDR3, the DNA is TGTGCCAGCAGTTTAAACCGGGACAGGGGCGGCTACACCTTC. It encodes CASSLNRDRGGYTF.